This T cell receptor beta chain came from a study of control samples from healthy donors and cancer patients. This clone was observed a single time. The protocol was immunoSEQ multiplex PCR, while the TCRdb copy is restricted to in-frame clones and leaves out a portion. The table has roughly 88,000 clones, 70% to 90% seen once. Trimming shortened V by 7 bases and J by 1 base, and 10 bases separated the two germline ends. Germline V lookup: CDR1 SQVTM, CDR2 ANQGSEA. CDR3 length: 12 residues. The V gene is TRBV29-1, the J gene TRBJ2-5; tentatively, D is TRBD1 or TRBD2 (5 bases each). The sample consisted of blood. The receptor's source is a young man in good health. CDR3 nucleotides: TGCAGCGGTGGGACCGGCCAAGAGACCCAGTACTTC. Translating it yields CSGGTGQETQYF.